This T cell receptor (beta chain) was sequenced for a study of T cells in Graves' hyperthyroidism and ophthalmopathy. On this clonotype: With a much larger clone just one base away, this may be a read error.

Amplification targeted TCR beta CDR3 regions from RNA transcripts. Initially, a first-round RT-PCR of the TCR CDR3 employed the HTBI primer set. TCRdb passed the multiplex PCR reads through MiXCR, listing each CDR3 protein once. The data contain 300,000 to 350,000 distinct CDR3 sequences, roughly 23% of them singletons. The CDR3 is 15 residues long. Germline assignment: CDR1 SGHRS and CDR2 YFSETQ. The sequenced material came from blood. The chain links TRBV5-1 to TRBJ2-2; 9 bases align to TRBD2. The clonotype originates from a woman aged 45-59 years with Graves' hyperthyroidism. CDR3 sequence: CASSLAGLDTGGLFF. The CDR3 nucleotides are TGCGCCAGCAGTCTAGCGGGACTAGACACCGGGGGGCTGTTTTTT.